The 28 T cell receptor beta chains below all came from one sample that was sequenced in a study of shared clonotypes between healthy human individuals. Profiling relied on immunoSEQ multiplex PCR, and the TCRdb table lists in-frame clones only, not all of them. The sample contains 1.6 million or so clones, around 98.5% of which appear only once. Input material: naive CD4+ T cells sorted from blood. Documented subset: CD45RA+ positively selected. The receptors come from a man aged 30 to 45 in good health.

The DNA of the CDR3 is TGTGCCAGCAGCTTCGGGTCGAATGAGCAGTTCTTC. It specifies CASSFGSNEQFF. The chain recombines TRBV7-9 with TRBJ2-1, with D unclear. V shed 3 bases and J shed 7 bases, with 7 bases lying between them. The CDR3 contains 12 residues. Germline CDR1 SEHNR, CDR2 FQNEAQ (reference sequence).

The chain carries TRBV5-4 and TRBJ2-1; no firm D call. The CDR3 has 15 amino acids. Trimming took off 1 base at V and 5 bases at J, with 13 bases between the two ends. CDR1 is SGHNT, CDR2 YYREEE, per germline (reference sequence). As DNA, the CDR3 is TGTGCCAGCAGCTTGATCGTAAGTCAAGACAATGAGCAGTTCTTC. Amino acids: CASSLIVSQDNEQFF. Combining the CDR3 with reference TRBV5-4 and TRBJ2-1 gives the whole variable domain ETGVTQSPTHLIKTRGQQVTLRCSSQSGHNTVSWYQQALGQGPQFIFQYYREEENGRGNFPPRFSGLQFPNYSSELNVNALELDDSALYLCASSLIVSQDNEQFFGPGTRLTVL.

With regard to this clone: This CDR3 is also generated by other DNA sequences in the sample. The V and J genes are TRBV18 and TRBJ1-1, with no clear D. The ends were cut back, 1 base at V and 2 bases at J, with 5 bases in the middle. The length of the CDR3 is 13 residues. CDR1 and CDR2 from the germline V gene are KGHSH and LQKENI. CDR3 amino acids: CASSPQSNTEAFF. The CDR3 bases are TGTGCCAGCTCACCACAGTCAAACACTGAAGCTTTCTTT.

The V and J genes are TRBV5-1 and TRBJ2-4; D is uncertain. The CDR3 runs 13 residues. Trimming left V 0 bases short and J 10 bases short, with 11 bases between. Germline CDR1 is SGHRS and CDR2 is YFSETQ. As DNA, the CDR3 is TGCGCCAGCAGCTTGGCCGGGCGAAGTATTCAGTACTTC. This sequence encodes CASSLAGRSIQYF.

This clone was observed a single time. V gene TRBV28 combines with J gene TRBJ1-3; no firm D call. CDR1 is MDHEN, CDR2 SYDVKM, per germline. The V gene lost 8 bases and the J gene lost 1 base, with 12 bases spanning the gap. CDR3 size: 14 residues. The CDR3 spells CASLEGVSGNTIYF. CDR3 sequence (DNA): TGTGCCAGCTTGGAGGGAGTTTCTGGAAACACCATATATTTT.

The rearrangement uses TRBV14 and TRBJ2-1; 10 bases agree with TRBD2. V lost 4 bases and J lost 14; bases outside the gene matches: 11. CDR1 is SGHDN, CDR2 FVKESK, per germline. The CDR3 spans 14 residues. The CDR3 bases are TGTGCCAGCAGCCCTAAAAGCGGGAGGGGTGGAGAGTTCTTC. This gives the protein CASSPKSGRGGEFF.

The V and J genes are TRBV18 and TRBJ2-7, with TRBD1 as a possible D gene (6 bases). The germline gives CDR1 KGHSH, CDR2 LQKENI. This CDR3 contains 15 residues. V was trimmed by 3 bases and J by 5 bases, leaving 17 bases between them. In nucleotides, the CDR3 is TGTGCCAGCTCACCGGACAGACGCAGGGGAAACGAGCAGTACTTC. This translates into CASSPDRRRGNEQYF.

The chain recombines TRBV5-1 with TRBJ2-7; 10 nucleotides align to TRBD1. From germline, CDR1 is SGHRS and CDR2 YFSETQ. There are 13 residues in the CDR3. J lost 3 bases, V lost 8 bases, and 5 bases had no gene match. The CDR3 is CASRGQGFYEQYF. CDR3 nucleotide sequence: TGCGCCAGTCGGGGACAGGGGTTCTACGAGCAGTACTTC.

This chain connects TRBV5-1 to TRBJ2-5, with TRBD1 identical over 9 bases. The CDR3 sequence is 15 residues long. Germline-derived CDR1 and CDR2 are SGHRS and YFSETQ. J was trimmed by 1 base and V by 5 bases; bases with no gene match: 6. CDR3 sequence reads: CASRSQGAGQETQYF. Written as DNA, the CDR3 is TGCGCCAGCAGATCACAGGGGGCCGGCCAAGAGACCCAGTACTTC.

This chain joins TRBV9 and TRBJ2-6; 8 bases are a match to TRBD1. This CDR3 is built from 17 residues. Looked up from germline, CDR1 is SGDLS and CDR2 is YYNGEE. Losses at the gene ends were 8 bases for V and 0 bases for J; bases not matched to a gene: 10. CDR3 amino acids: CARGWGQESSGANVLTF. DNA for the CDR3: TGTGCCAGGGGGTGGGGACAGGAGAGCTCTGGGGCCAACGTCCTGACTTTC.

CDR3 nucleotides: TGTGCCAGCTCAACCACGGGACGGAAGGACGAGCAGTACTTC. Translation: CASSTTGRKDEQYF. This chain uses TRBV18 with TRBJ2-7; D is possibly TRBD1 or TRBD2 (5 bases each). The V end was cut by 5 bases, the J end by 5 bases, with 16 bases between. Germline V lookup: CDR1 KGHSH, CDR2 LQKENI. The CDR3 spans 14 residues.

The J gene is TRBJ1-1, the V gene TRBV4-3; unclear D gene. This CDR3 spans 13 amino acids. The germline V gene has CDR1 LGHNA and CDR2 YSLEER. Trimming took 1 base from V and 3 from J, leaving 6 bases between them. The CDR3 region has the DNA TGCGCCAGCAGCCAAGGCATGTACACTGAAGCTTTCTTT. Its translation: CASSQGMYTEAFF.

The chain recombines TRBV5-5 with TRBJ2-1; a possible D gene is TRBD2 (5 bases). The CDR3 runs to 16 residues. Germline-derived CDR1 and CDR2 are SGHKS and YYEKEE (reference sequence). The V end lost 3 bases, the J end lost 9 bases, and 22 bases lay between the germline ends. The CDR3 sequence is CASSSSVGLLVSEQFF. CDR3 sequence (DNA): TGTGCCAGCAGCTCCTCCGTCGGACTGCTTGTGAGTGAGCAGTTCTTC. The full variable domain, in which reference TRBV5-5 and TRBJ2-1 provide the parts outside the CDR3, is DAGVTQSPTHLIKTRGQQVTLRCSPISGHKSVSWYQQVLGQGPQFIFQYYEKEERGRGNFPDRFSARQFPNYSSELNVNALLLGDSALYLCASSSSVGLLVSEQFFGPGTRLTVL.

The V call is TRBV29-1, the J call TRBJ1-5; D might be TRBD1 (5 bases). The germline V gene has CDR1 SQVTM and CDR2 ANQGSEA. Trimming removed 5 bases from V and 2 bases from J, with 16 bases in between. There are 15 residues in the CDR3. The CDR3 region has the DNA TGCAGCGTTCGGGTCGGGGGGGTAGGCAATCAGCCCCAGCATTTT. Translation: CSVRVGGVGNQPQHF.

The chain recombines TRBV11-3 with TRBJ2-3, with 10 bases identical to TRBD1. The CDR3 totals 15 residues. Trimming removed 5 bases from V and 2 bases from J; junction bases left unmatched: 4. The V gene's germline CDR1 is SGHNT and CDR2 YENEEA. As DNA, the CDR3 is TGTGCCAGCAGCACCGGGACAGGGGCCACAGATACGCAGTATTTT. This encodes CASSTGTGATDTQYF.

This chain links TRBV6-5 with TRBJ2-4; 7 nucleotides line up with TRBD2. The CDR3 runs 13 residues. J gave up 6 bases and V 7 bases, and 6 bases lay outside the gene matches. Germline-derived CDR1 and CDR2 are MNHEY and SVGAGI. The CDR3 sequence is CASTLGGGNIQYF. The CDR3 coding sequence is TGTGCCAGCACTTTGGGGGGGGGAAACATTCAGTACTTC.

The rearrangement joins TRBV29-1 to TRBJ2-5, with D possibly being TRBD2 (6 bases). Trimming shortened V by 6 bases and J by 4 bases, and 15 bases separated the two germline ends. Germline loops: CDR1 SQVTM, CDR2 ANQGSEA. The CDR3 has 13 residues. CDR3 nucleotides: TGCAGCGTGTCCGGGTTGCGGGGAGAGACCCAGTACTTC. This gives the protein CSVSGLRGETQYF.

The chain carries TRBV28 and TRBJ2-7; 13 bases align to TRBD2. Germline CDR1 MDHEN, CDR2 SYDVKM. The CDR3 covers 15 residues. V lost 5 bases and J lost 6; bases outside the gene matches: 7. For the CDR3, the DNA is TGTGCCAGCAGTGAACTAGCGGGAGGGCTCTTCGAGCAGTACTTC. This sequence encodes CASSELAGGLFEQYF. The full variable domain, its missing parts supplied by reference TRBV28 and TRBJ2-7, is DVKVTQSSRYLVKRTGEKVFLECVQDMDHENMFWYRQDPGLGLRLIYFSYDVKMKEKGDIPEGYSVSREKKERFSLILESASTNQTSMYLCASSELAGGLFEQYFGPGTRLTVT.

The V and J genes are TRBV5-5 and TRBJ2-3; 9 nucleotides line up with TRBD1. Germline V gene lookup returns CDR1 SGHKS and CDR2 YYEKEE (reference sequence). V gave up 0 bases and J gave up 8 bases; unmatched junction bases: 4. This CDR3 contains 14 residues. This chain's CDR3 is CASSLGSQGATQYF. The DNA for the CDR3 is TGTGCCAGCAGCTTGGGTTCACAGGGGGCTACGCAGTATTTT.

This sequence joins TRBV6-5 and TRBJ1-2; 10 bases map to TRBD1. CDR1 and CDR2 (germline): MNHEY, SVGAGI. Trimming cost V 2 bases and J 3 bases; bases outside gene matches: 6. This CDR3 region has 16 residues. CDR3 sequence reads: CASSYLTTGGDYGYTF. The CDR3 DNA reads TGTGCCAGCAGTTACCTCACGACAGGGGGCGACTATGGCTACACCTTC.

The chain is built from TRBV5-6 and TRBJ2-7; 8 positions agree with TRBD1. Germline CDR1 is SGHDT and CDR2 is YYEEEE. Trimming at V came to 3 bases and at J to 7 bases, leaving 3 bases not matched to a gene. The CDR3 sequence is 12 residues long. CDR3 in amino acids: CASSWTGYEQYF. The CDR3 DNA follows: TGTGCCAGCAGCTGGACAGGGTATGAGCAGTACTTC.

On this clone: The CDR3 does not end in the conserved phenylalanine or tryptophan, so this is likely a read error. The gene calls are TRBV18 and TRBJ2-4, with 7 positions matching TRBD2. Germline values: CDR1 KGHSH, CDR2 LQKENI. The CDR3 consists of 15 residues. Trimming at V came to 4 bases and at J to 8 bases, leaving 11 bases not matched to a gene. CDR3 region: CASSRTGGRVDIQYL. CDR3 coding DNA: TGTGCCAGCTCACGGACGGGCGGGAGAGTCGACATTCAGTACCTC.

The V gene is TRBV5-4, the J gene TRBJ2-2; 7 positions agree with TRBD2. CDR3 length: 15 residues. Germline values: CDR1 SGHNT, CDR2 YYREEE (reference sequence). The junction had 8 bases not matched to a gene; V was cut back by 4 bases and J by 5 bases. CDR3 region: CASSQRDPQTGELFF. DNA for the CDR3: TGTGCCAGCAGCCAGCGGGACCCACAAACCGGGGAGCTGTTTTTT.

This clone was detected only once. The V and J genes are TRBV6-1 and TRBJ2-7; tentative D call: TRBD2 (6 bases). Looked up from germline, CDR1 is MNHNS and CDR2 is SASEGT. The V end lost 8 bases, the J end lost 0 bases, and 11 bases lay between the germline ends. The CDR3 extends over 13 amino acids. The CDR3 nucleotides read TGTGCCAGCGGGAGGTACCTCTCCTACGAGCAGTACTTC. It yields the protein CASGRYLSYEQYF.

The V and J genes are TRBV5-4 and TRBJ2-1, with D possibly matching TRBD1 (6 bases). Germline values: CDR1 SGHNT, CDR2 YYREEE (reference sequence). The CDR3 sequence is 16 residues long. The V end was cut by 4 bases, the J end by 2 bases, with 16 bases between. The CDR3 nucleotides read TGTGCCAGCAGCACCCCCAGGGGCGATACCTACAATGAGCAGTTCTTC. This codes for CASSTPRGDTYNEQFF. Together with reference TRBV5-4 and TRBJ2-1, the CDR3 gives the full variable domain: ETGVTQSPTHLIKTRGQQVTLRCSSQSGHNTVSWYQQALGQGPQFIFQYYREEENGRGNFPPRFSGLQFPNYSSELNVNALELDDSALYLCASSTPRGDTYNEQFFGPGTRLTVL.

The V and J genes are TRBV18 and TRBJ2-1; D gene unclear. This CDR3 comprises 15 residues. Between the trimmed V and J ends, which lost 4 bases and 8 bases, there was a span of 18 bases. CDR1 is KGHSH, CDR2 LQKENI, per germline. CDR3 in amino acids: CASSLSGFGYDEQFF. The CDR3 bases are TGTGCCAGCTCACTTTCCGGGTTCGGGTACGATGAGCAGTTCTTC.

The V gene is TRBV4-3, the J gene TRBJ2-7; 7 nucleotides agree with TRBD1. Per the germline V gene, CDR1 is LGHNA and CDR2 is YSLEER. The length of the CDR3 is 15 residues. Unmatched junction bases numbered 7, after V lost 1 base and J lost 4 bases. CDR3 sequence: CASSQVRGLNYEQYF. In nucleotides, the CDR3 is TGCGCCAGCAGCCAAGTTAGGGGGCTGAATTACGAGCAGTACTTC.

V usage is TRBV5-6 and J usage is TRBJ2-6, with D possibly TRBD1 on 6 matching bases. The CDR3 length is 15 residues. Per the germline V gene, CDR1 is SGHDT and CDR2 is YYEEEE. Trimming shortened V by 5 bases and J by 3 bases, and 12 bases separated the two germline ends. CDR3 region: CASRSQGFGANVLTF. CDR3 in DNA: TGTGCCAGCAGGTCTCAGGGGTTTGGGGCCAACGTCCTGACTTTC.